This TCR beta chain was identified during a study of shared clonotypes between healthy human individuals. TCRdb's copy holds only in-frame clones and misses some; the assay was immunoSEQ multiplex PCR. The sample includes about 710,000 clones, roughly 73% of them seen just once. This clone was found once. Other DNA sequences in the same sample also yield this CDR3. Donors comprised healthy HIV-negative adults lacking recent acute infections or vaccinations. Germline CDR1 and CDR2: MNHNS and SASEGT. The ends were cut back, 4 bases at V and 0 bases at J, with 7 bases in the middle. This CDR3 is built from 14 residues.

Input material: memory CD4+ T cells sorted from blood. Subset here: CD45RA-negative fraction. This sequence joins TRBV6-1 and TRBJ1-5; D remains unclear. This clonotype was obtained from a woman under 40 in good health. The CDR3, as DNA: TGTGCCAGCAGTGGGATCTATAGCAATCAGCCCCAGCATTTT. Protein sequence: CASSGIYSNQPQHF.